This TCR beta chain was retrieved from a study of tissue T cells after allogeneic stem cell transplantation. In the study overall: Patients with graft-versus-host disease had grafts: several unmodified, three CD34-selected and T-cell-depleted.

This research-autopsy study prospectively enrolled adult allogeneic hematopoietic cell transplant recipients with steroid-refractory graft-versus-host disease. After removal of 2 bases from V and 4 bases from J, the junction contained 5 bases not matched to a gene. The CDR3 covers 16 residues. Looked up from germline, CDR1 is SGHNT and CDR2 is YYREEE (reference sequence). Repertoires were generated with immunoSEQ multiplex PCR, while TCRdb's copy carries only in-frame clones and drops some. The sample shows about 2,000 clones, over 60% of them seen only once. The chain has TRBV5-4 and TRBJ2-1, with 11 bases aligning to TRBD2. The sample in question was transverse colon tissue, obtained at autopsy. The clonotype was recovered from a male patient aged 60 or older with steroid-refractory graft-versus-host disease after an allogeneic stem cell transplant. Some T cells may be graft donor cells. The DNA for the CDR3 is TGTGCCAGCAGCTTACCGACTAGCGGGGCTTACAATGAGCAGTTCTTC. Translated: CASSLPTSGAYNEQFF.